Included here is one T cell receptor beta chain sequence, with context. Its specificity is unknown. Germline V gene lookup returns CDR1 SNHLY and CDR2 FYNNEI. CDR3 length equals 13 residues. With 6 bases removed from V and 2 bases from J, the gap between germline ends came to 10 bases. The data were taken from a study of cytomegalovirus exposure and HLA in healthy donors. Broader study findings: In a later analysis, TCR beta V- and J-gene trimming was associated with a missense DCLRE1C variant.

In the PCR, 60 Vbeta and 13 Jbeta primers were used. Sequencing was performed with immunoSEQ multiplex PCR; in TCRdb, only in-frame clones are kept and a portion is missing. In the table there are 130,000 or so clones, over 60% of which are singletons. The sequenced material came from PBMCs. V gene TRBV2 combines with J gene TRBJ1-1; D unresolved. This TCR was recovered from a woman aged 35 to 49 in good health and CMV-seronegative. CDR3 protein: CASRNEVNTEAFF. The CDR3 DNA is TGTGCCAGCAGGAACGAGGTCAACACTGAAGCTTTCTTT.